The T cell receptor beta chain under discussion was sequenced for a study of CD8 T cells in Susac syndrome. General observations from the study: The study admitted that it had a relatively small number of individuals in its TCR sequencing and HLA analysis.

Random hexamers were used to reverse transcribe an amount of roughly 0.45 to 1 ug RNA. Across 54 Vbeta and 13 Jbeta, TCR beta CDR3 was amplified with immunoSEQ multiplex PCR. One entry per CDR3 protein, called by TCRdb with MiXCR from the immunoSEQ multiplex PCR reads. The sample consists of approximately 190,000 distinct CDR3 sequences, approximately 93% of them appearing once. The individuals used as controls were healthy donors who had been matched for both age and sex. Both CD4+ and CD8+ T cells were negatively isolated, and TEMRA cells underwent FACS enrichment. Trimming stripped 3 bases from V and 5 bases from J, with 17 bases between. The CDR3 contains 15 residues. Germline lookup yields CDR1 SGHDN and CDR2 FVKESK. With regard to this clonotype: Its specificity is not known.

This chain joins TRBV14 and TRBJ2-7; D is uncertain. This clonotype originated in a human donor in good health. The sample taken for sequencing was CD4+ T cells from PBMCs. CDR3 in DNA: TGTGCCAGCAGCCAGGGCCCCCCCTGGACCAACGAGCAGTACTTC. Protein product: CASSQGPPWTNEQYF.